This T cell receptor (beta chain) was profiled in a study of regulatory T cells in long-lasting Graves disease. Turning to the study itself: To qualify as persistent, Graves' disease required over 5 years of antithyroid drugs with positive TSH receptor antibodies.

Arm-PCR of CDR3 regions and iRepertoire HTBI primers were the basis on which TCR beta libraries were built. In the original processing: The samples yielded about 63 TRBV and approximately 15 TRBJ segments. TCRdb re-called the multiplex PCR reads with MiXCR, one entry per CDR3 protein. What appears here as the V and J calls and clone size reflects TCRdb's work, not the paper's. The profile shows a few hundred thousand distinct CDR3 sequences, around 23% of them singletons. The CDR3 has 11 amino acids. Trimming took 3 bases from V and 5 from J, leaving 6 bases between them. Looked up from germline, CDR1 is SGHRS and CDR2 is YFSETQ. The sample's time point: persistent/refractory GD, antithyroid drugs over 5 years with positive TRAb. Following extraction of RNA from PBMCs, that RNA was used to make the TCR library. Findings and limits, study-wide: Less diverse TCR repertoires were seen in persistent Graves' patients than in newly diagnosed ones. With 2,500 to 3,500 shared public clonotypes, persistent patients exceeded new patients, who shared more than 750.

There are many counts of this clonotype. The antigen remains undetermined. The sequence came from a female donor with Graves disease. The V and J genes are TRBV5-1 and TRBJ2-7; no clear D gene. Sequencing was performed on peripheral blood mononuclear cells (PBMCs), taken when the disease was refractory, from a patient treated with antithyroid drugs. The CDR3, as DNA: TGCGCCAGCAGCTGGAACCACGAGCAGTACTTC. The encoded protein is CASSWNHEQYF.